This TCR beta chain came from a study of tumor-infiltrating lymphocytes in localized non-small cell lung cancer. The overall study: Resected tumor was paired with non-adjacent uninvolved lung from the same patient. Study outcomes and limitations: Available tissue quantity limited TCR sequencing to a patient subset. Immunotypes IM1 and IM2 had similar TCR-derived T-cell fractions.

The assay was immunoSEQ multiplex PCR, and TCRdb's table has in-frame clones only and misses some. The table shows over 10,000 clones, with around 64% occurring only once. This CDR3 contains 15 residues. V lost 4 bases and J lost 0, with 8 bases in between. Germline V CDR1 and CDR2: SGHTS, YDEGEE. In this sample, this clone turned up a few times. Its antigen is currently unknown. The V call is TRBV5-8, the J call TRBJ2-6; D may correspond to TRBD1 or TRBD2 (5 bases each). This receptor was obtained from a human donor with non-small cell lung cancer. Sequencing was carried out using uninvolved lung tissue not adjacent to the tumor. CDR3 DNA sequence: TGTGCCAGCAGCCCCGGGACCTCTGGGGCCAACGTCCTGACTTTC. The encoded protein is CASSPGTSGANVLTF. Supplemented by reference TRBV5-8 and TRBJ2-6, the full variable domain reads EAGVTQSPTHLIKTRGQQATLRCSPISGHTSVYWYQQALGLGLQFLLWYDEGEERNRGNFPPRFSGRQFPNYSSELNVNALELEDSALYLCASSPGTSGANVLTFGAGSRLTVL.